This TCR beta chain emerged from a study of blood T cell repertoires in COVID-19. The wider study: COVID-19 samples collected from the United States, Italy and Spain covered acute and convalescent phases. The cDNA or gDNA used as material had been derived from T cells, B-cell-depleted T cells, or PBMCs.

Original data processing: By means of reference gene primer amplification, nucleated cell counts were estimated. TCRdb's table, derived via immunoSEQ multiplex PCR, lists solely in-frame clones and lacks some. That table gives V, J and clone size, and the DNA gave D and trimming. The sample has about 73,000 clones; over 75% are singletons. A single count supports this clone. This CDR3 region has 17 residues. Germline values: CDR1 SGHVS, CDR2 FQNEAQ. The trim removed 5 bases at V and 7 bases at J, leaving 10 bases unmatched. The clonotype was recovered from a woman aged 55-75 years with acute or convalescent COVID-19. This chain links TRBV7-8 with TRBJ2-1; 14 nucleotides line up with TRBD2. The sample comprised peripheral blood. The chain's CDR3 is CASSKLPGLAGDNEQFF. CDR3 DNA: TGTGCCAGCAGCAAGCTCCCGGGACTAGCGGGAGATAATGAGCAGTTCTTC.